This TCR beta chain derives from a study of Graves' ophthalmopathy and Graves' hyperthyroidism. The study, taken as a whole, reports: Blood contained most expanded thyroid clonotypes exceeding 0.001 frequency.

The germline V gene has CDR1 MNHEY and CDR2 SVGEGT. Trimming took off 0 bases at V and 1 base at J, with 9 bases between the two ends. The CDR3 loop spans 16 amino acids. This clonotype was observed many times. No antigen is known for it. CDR3 regions of TCR beta were amplified from RNA transcripts. HTBI primers served in a first-round RT-PCR, which a second-round multiplex PCR followed. Each CDR3 protein is one row after TCRdb ran MiXCR on the multiplex PCR reads. The sample comprises 300,000 to 400,000 distinct CDR3 sequences, 17% of which are singletons, and roughly an eighth rests with the top ten.

Sequenced: peripheral blood. The genes are TRBV6-2 or TRBV6-3 and TRBJ2-2; D perhaps matches TRBD2 (5 bases). The source of this sequence is an adult man with Graves' ophthalmopathy. The CDR3 nucleotides read TGTGCCAGCAGTTACTCGAGGGCAGTGAACACCGGGGAGCTGTTTTTT. Translating it yields CASSYSRAVNTGELFF.